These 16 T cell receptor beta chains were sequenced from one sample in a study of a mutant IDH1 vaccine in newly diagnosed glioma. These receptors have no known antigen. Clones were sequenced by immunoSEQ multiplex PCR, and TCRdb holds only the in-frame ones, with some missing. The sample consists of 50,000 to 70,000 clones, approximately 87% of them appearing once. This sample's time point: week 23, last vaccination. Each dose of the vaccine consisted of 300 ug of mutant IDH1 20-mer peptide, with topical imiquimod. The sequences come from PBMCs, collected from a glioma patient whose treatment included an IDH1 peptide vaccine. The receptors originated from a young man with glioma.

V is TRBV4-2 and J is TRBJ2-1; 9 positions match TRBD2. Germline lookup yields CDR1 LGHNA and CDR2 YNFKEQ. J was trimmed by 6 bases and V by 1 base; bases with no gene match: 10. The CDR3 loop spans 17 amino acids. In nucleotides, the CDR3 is TGTGCCAGCAGCCAAGTTCACGTAGCGGGAGTCGGCAATGAGCAGTTCTTC. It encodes CASSQVHVAGVGNEQFF.

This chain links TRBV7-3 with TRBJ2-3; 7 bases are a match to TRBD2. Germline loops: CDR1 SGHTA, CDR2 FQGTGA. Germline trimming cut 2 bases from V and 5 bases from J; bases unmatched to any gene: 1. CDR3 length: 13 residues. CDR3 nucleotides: TGTGCCAGCAGCTTACAGCGGGGAGATACGCAGTATTTT. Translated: CASSLQRGDTQYF.

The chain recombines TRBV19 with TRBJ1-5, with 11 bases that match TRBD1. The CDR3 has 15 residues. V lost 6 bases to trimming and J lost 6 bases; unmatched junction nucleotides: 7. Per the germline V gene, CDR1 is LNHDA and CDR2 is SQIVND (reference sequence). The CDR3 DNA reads TGTGCCAGTAGCCCCGGGACAGGGGGAGGTCAGCCCCAGCATTTT. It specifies CASSPGTGGGQPQHF.

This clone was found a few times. CDR3 bases: TGTGCCATCAGTGATGGAGGAGGGGTCACTGAAGCTTTCTTT. Protein: CAISDGGGVTEAFF. V is TRBV10-3 and J is TRBJ1-1; possible D gene TRBD1, 5 bases. The CDR3 is 14 residues long. Trimming shortened V by 3 bases and J by 4 bases, and 12 bases separated the two germline ends. In germline, CDR1 is ENHRY, CDR2 SYGVKD.

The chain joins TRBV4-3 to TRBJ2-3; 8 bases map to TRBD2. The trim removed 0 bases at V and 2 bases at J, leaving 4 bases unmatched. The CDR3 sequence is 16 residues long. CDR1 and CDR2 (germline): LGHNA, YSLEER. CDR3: CASSQDVAGLTDTQYF. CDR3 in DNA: TGCGCCAGCAGCCAAGATGTAGCGGGACTCACAGATACGCAGTATTTT.

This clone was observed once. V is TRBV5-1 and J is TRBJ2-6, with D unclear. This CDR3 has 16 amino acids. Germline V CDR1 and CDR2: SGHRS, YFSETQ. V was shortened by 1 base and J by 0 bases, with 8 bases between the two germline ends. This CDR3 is CASSLSGLSGANVLTF. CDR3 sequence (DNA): TGCGCCAGCAGCTTGTCAGGCCTCTCTGGGGCCAACGTCCTGACTTTC.

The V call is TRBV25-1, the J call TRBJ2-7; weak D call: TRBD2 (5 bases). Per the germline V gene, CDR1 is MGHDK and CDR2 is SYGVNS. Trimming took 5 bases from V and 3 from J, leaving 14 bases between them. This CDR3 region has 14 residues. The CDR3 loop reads CASSYRESRYEQYF. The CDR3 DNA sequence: TGTGCCAGCAGTTACCGGGAATCCCGCTACGAGCAGTACTTC.

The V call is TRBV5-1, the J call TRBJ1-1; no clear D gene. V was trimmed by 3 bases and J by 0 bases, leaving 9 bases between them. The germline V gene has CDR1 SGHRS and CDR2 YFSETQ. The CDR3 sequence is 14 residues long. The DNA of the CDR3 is TGCGCCAGCAGCTCCCCGGGGTTGAACACTGAAGCTTTCTTT. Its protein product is CASSSPGLNTEAFF.

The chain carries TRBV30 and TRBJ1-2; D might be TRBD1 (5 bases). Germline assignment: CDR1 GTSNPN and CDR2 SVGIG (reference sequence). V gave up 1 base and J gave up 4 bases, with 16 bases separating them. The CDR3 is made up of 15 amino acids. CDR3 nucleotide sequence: TGTGCCTGGAGTGGGGGCAGGGACGGTACCTATGGCTACACCTTC. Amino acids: CAWSGGRDGTYGYTF. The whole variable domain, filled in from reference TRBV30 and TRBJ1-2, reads SQTIHQWPATLVQPVGSPLSLECTVEGTSNPNLYWYRQAAGRGLQLLFYSVGIGQISSEVPQNLSASRPQDRQFILSSKKLLLSDSGFYLCAWSGGRDGTYGYTFGSGTRLTVV.

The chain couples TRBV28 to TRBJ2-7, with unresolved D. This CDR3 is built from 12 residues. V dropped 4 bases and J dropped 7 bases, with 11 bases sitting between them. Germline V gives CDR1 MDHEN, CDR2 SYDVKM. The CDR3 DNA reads TGTGCCAGCAGTTCGACACGGCTTGAGCAGTACTTC. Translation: CASSSTRLEQYF.

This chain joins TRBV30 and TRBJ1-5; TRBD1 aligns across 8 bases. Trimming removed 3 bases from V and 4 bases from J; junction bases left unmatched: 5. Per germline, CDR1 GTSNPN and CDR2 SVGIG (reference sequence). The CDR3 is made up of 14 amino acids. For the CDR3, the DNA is TGTGCCTGGAGCGGGACAGGCTGGAATCAGCCCCAGCATTTT. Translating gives CAWSGTGWNQPQHF.

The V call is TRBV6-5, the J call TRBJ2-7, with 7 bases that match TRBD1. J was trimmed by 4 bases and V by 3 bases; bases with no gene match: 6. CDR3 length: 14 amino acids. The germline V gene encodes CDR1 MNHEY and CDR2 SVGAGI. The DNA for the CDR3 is TGTGCCAGCAGTTATATCAACAGGGGATACGAGCAGTACTTC. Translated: CASSYINRGYEQYF.

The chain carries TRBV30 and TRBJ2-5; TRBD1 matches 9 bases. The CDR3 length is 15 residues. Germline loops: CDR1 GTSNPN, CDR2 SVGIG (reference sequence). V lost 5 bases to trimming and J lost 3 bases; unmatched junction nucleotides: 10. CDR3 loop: CAWWGPWTGEETQYF. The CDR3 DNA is TGTGCCTGGTGGGGGCCTTGGACAGGGGAAGAGACCCAGTACTTC.

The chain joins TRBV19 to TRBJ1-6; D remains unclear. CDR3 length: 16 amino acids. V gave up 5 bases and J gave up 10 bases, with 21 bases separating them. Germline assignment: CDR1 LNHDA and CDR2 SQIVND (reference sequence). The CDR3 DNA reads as TGTGCCAGTAGTCTCTTCGGTACTTCCACGGGATCACCCCTCCACTTT. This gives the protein CASSLFGTSTGSPLHF.

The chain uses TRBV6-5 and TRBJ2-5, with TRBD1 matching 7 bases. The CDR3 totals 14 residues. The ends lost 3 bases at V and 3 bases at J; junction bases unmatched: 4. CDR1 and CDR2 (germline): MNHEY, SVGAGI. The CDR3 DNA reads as TGTGCCAGCAGTTATTTTACAGGGGAAGAGACCCAGTACTTC. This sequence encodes CASSYFTGEETQYF.

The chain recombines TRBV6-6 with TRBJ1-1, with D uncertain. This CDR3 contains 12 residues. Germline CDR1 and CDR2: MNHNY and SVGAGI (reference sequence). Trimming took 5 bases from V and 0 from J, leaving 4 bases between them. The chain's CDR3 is CASSGLNTEAFF. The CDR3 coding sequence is TGTGCCAGCAGTGGGCTGAACACTGAAGCTTTCTTT.